This T cell receptor (beta chain) was documented in a study of blood T cell repertoires in COVID-19. For the study at large: COVID-19 samples from acute and convalescent phases originated in the United States, Italy and Spain. T cells, B-cell-depleted T cells, or PBMCs supplied cDNA or gDNA.

Seattle's enrolled individuals joined amid active infection and were then monitored longitudinally. In germline, CDR1 is SGHRS, CDR2 YFSETQ. The CDR3 runs to 12 residues. The germline V and J ends were trimmed by 4 bases and 8 bases, with 10 bases remaining between them. In the original workflow: Amplified reference gene primers provided the basis for estimating nucleated cell counts. Here immunoSEQ multiplex PCR was the method, and the copy in TCRdb shows in-frame clones only, minus some. Clonal size and the V and J genes are those of that table, whereas D and trimming came from the DNA. The sample has about 150,000 clones, roughly 83% seen once.

The sequence came from a woman aged 60-70 years with COVID-19, enrolled during active disease. This chain joins TRBV5-1 and TRBJ2-1; no clear D gene. The material sequenced was peripheral blood. The CDR3 DNA follows: TGCGCCAGCAGCGCTATTGAGGATGAGCAGTTCTTC. Protein: CASSAIEDEQFF.